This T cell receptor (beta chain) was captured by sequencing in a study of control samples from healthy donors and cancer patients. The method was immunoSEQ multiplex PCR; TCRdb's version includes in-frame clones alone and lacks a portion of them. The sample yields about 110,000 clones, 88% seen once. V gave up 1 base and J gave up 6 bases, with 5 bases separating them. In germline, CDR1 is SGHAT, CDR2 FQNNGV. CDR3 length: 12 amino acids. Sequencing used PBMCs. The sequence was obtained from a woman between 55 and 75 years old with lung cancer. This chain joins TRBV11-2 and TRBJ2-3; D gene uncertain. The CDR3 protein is CASSLVTDTQYF. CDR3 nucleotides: TGTGCCAGCAGCTTAGTAACCGATACGCAGTATTTT.